This T cell receptor beta chain was obtained from a study of T cell changes during pregnancy in multiple sclerosis. The table came from immunoSEQ multiplex PCR; TCRdb's copy has only in-frame clones and leaves some out. The sample has more than 40,000 clones, 90% to 95% seen once. Germline CDR1 and CDR2: LGHNA and YNFKEQ. Trimming shortened V by 0 bases and J by 1 base, and 10 bases separated the two germline ends. This CDR3 contains 16 residues. The sequence derives from a female donor with multiple sclerosis, enrolled in a pregnancy study. The starting material was CD8+ T cells from peripheral blood mononuclear cells, obtained in the first trimester of pregnancy. This rearrangement joins TRBV4-2 to TRBJ2-4; maybe TRBD1 (6 bases). The CDR3 coding sequence is TGTGCCAGCAGCCAAGATTTGGGGGCGGCCAAAAACATTCAGTACTTC. Amino acid sequence: CASSQDLGAAKNIQYF.